The source of this TCR beta chain is a study of patients and donors after allogeneic stem cell transplantation. This clonotype came up a few times. TCRdb called the RT-PCR reads again in MiXCR, with one record for every CDR3 protein. The repertoire holds approximately 250,000 distinct CDR3 sequences, with about 14% as singletons. The ends lost 4 bases at V and 11 bases at J; junction bases unmatched: 7. This CDR3 is 12 amino acids long. Germline lookup yields CDR1 LGHDT and CDR2 YNNKEL (reference sequence). The chain links TRBV3-1 to TRBJ1-1, with TRBD1 matching 7 bases. This TCR was sampled from a human donor who was either an allogeneic HSCT recipient or a stem cell or donor lymphocyte infusion donor (not recorded which). It is not recorded whose cells these are; they may come from a transplant donor. Input material: blood, either unsorted or a sorted T cell fraction (not recorded which). The CDR3 DNA is TGTGCCAGCAGCCGGGGGACAGCAGCCGCTTTCTTT. Translation: CASSRGTAAAFF.